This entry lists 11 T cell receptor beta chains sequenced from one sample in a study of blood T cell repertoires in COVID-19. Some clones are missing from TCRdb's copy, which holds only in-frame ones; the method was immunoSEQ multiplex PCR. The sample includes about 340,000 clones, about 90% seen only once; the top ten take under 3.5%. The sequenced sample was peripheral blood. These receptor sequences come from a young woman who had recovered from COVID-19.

As DNA, the CDR3 is TGTGCCACCAGTGATACACAAACCGATCAGCCCCAGCATTTT. This encodes CATSDTQTDQPQHF. V usage is TRBV24-1 and J usage is TRBJ1-5; D call uncertain. Germline CDR1 KGHDR, CDR2 SFDVKD. CDR3 size: 14 residues. With 3 bases removed from V and 5 bases from J, the gap between germline ends came to 10 bases.

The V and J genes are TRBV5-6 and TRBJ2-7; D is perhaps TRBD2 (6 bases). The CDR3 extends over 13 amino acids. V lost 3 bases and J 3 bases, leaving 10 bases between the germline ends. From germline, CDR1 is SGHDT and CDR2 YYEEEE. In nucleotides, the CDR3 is TGTGCCAGCAGCTGGGTTAGCGGCTACGAGCAGTACGTC. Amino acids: CASSWVSGYEQYV.

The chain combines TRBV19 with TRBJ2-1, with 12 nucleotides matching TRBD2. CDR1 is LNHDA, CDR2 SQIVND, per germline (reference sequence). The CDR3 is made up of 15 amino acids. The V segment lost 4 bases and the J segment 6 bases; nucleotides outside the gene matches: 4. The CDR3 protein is CASSRTSGNSNEQFF. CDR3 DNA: TGTGCCAGTAGTAGGACTAGCGGGAATAGCAATGAGCAGTTCTTC.

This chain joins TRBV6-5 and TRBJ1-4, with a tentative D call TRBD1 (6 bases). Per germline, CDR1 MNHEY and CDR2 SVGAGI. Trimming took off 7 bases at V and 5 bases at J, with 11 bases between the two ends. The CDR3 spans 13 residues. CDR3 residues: CASNRQVNEKLFF. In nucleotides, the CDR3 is TGTGCCAGCAACAGACAGGTGAATGAAAAACTGTTTTTT.

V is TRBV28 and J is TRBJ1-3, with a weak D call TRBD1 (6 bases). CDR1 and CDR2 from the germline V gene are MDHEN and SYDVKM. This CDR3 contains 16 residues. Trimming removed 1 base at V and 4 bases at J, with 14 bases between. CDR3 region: CASSLLAGVGGNTIYF. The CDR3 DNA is TGTGCCAGCAGTTTATTGGCAGGGGTAGGGGGAAACACCATATATTTT.

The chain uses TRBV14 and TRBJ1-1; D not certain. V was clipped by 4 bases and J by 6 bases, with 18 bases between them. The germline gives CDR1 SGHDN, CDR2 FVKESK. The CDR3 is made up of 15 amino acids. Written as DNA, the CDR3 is TGTGCCAGCAGCCCACGAGGAGGGAGGATCGCTGAAGCTTTCTTT. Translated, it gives CASSPRGGRIAEAFF.

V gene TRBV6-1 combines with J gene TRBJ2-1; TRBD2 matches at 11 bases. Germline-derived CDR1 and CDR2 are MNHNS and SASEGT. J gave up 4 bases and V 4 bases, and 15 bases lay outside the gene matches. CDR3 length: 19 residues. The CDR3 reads CASSARTGRLAGRYNEQFF. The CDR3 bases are TGTGCCAGCAGTGCCAGGACAGGGAGACTAGCGGGAAGATACAATGAGCAGTTCTTC.

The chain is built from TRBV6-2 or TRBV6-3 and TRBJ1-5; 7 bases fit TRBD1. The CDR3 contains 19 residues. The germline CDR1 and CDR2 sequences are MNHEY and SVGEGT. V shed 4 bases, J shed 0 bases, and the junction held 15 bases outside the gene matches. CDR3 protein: CASSFQGGESGHSNQPQHF. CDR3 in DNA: TGTGCCAGCAGTTTTCAGGGGGGCGAGAGTGGCCATAGCAATCAGCCCCAGCATTTT.

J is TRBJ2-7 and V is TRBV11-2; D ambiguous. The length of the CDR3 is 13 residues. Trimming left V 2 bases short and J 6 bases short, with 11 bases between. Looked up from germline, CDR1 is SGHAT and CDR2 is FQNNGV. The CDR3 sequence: CASSLNSLTEQYV. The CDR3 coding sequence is TGTGCCAGCAGCTTAAACAGTCTCACCGAGCAGTACGTC.

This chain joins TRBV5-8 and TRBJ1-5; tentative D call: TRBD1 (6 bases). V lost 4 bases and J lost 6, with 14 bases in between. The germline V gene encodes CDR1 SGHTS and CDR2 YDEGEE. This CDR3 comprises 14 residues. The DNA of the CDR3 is TGTGCCAGCAGCCGCGGGGGGGGCACTCAGCCCCAGCATTTT. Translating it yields CASSRGGGTQPQHF.

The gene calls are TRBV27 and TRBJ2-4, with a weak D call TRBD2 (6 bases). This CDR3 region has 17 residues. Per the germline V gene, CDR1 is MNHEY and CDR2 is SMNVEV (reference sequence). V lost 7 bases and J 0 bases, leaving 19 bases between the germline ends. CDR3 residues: CASKPTSWGLAKNIQYF. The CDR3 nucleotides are TGTGCCAGCAAACCGACTAGTTGGGGGTTAGCCAAAAACATTCAGTACTTC.